These T cell receptor beta chains were read from a single sample in a study of control samples from healthy donors and cancer patients. The protocol was immunoSEQ multiplex PCR, while the TCRdb copy is restricted to in-frame clones and leaves out a portion. The sample includes approximately 150,000 clones, 75% to 95% of them seen just once. The sequenced material came from blood. The receptors were sampled from a young man in good health. Each CDR3 is given with its conserved first and last residue.

TRBV18,CASSGLAGAYTGELFF
TRBV6-2/TRBV6-3,CASSYTYEQYF
TRBV6-5,CASSWRGQGTGNTIYF
TRBV29-1,CSVVTGNTEAFF
TRBV6-5,CASSSPAGRNTEAFF
TRBV14,CASSQGGLRGYEQYF
TRBV7-2,CASSLTNTEAFF
TRBV6-5,CASSRGSYEQYF
TRBV19,CASSPGRVSGNTIYF
TRBV27,CASSWAGDSYEQYF
TRBV5-6,CASSETPGHSNYGYTF
TRBV7-9,CASSLDEKLFF
TRBV27,CASSLPNEKLFF
TRBV19,CASQIAGGQGDTQYF
TRBV27,CASSLSGTGGVDGYTF
TRBV19,CASSARQGSNQPQHF
TRBV9,CASSQGVTDTQYF
TRBV15,CATSREVGQGAGGYTF
TRBV27,CASSLLTTGIQSNSPLHF
TRBV29-1,CSTRDGPVEQYF
TRBV25-1,CASSDATGLLQPQHF
TRBV6-5,CASSFLSEPSYEQYF
TRBV9,CASSVVADFRGNTEAFF